This entry describes one TCR beta chain. The CDR3 spans 14 residues. V lost 8 bases to trimming and J lost 4 bases, with 17 bases between them. Germline CDR1 reads MNHEY; CDR2 reads SVGAGI. Sequencing used immunoSEQ multiplex PCR; TCRdb keeps in-frame clones, though not all of them. Of about 140,000 clones in the sample, roughly 86% are singletons; the top ten hold over 9.5%. The data originate from a study of blood T cell repertoires in COVID-19. The source material was peripheral blood. The chain recombines TRBV6-5 with TRBJ2-5; TRBD1 is a possible D gene (6 bases). This receptor was obtained from a man between 50 and 59 years old with active or convalescent COVID-19. CDR3 nucleotides: TGTGCCAGCGTCGGGCCAGGGGTTGGAGAGACCCAGTACTTC. Protein: CASVGPGVGETQYF.